What follows are 16 T cell receptor beta chains derived from one specimen sequenced in a study of shared clonotypes between healthy human individuals (dated by TCRdb to 2020 to 2022). The library relied on the immunoSEQ multiplex PCR assay. TCRdb retrieved this table from immuneACCESS and kept in-frame rearrangements only. Not all clones are present; in checked studies, unresolved V genes account for under half, and no reason is known for the remainder. The sample table records about 1.1 million clones; around three quarters of these occur just once. In total, the top ten clones hold more than 0.55% of the sample. Sequences were obtained from memory CD4+ T cells from PBMCs. The sample's cell subset or site, from its label and the paper: CD45RA-negative fraction. The receptor set was obtained from a man between 18 and 29 years old in good health. Some clones in this sample may be carry-over from other donors' samples.

This clone was detected only once. The rearrangement links TRBV6-5 to TRBJ1-5; a weak D match, TRBD1 (6 bases). Germline CDR1 MNHEY, CDR2 SVGAGI. The CDR3 is 15 amino acids. V lost 5 bases, J lost 0 bases, and 11 bases lay in between. The CDR3 DNA reads as TGTGCCAGCAGTACGGACAGAAATAGCAATCAGCCCCAGCATTTT. Amino acid sequence: CASSTDRNSNQPQHF.

The V call is TRBV7-3, the J call TRBJ2-7; D not resolved. Trimming stripped 0 bases from V and 0 bases from J, with 6 bases between. The CDR3 runs to 14 residues. Germline V gene lookup returns CDR1 SGHTA and CDR2 FQGTGA. CDR3: CASSLTRNSYEQYF. CDR3 sequence (DNA): TGTGCCAGCAGCTTAACTCGGAACTCCTACGAGCAGTACTTC.

The chain links TRBV5-6 to TRBJ2-2; 8 bases fit TRBD2. V lost 8 bases to trimming and J lost 6 bases; unmatched junction nucleotides: 3. CDR3 length: 12 amino acids. Per germline, CDR1 SGHDT and CDR2 YYEEEE. This CDR3 is CASQAGAGELFF. Written as DNA, the CDR3 is TGTGCCAGTCAAGCGGGAGCCGGGGAGCTGTTTTTT.

In this sample, this clone turned up once. The V call is TRBV11-2, the J call TRBJ1-5; D gene ambiguous. Germline values: CDR1 SGHAT, CDR2 FQNNGV. The CDR3 covers 12 residues. Trimming cost V 5 bases and J 5 bases, with 7 bases left between them. The CDR3 spells CASSLPDQPQHF. The CDR3 DNA reads TGTGCCAGCAGCCTTCCGGATCAGCCCCAGCATTTT.

A word on this clone: An end of the junction does not agree with germline; a read error may underlie this. The chain employs TRBV5-1 and TRBJ2-6; D gene ambiguous. The CDR3 covers 14 residues. In germline, CDR1 is SGHRS, CDR2 YFSETQ. The CDR3 reads CASSPSSEANVLTF. CDR3 in DNA: TGCGCCAGCAGCCCCTCCTCTGAGGCCAACGTCCTGACTTTC.

V gene TRBV5-1 combines with J gene TRBJ2-1; either TRBD1 or TRBD2 may supply D (5 bases each). With 2 bases removed from V and 1 base from J, the gap between germline ends came to 10 bases. Germline lookup yields CDR1 SGHRS and CDR2 YFSETQ. This CDR3 spans 15 amino acids. Here the CDR3 reads CASSLGDQSYNEQFF. The CDR3 DNA follows: TGCGCCAGCAGCTTAGGGGACCAATCCTACAATGAGCAGTTCTTC.

This clone occurred once. V usage is TRBV25-1 and J usage is TRBJ2-4; TRBD2 aligns across 8 bases. The CDR3 sequence is 13 residues long. CDR1 is MGHDK, CDR2 SYGVNS, per germline. Trimming took 3 bases from V and 8 from J; bases not matched to a gene: 3. CDR3 region: CASSDGRVDIQYF. CDR3 in DNA: TGTGCCAGCAGTGACGGGAGGGTCGACATTCAGTACTTC.

The chain is built from TRBV9 and TRBJ1-5, with D possibly matching TRBD1 (5 bases). The CDR3 length is 15 residues. V dropped 1 base and J dropped 2 bases, with 10 bases sitting between them. CDR1 is SGDLS, CDR2 YYNGEE, per germline. The CDR3, as DNA: TGTGCCAGCAGCGTATCCGGACACGGCAATCAGCCCCAGCATTTT. Its translation: CASSVSGHGNQPQHF.

The V gene is TRBV6-5, the J gene TRBJ1-1, with 9 bases lining up with TRBD1. Per germline, CDR1 MNHEY and CDR2 SVGAGI. Trimming cost V 6 bases and J 8 bases; bases outside gene matches: 7. The CDR3 spans 13 residues. CDR3 bases: TGTGCCAGCAGAAACTTCGGACAGGGGGAAGCTTTCTTT. Translated: CASRNFGQGEAFF.

V usage is TRBV27 and J usage is TRBJ1-1; D possibly corresponds to TRBD1 (5 bases). The length of the CDR3 is 15 residues. Germline V lookup: CDR1 MNHEY, CDR2 SMNVEV (reference sequence). V was pared by 2 bases and J by 4 bases, with 14 bases between. The CDR3 coding sequence is TGTGCCAGCAGTTTAGGGCGGTTAGGGGCCACTGAAGCTTTCTTT. Translating gives CASSLGRLGATEAFF.

The chain couples TRBV28 to TRBJ2-7; D call uncertain. Germline V lookup: CDR1 MDHEN, CDR2 SYDVKM. The CDR3 length is 12 residues. The V and J ends lost 1 base and 7 bases respectively, with 8 bases between them. CDR3 region: CASSLFGEEQYF. In nucleotides, the CDR3 is TGTGCCAGCAGTTTATTTGGTGAGGAGCAGTACTTC.

This chain connects TRBV6-5 to TRBJ2-1; D possibly corresponds to TRBD2 (5 bases). Trimming left V 2 bases short and J 8 bases short, with 16 bases between. This CDR3 comprises 15 residues. Germline-derived CDR1 and CDR2 are MNHEY and SVGAGI. The CDR3 region is CASSYIGGPQDEQFF. CDR3 in DNA: TGTGCCAGCAGTTACATAGGAGGTCCCCAGGATGAGCAGTTCTTC.

The chain recombines TRBV6-1 with TRBJ1-2; 9 positions agree with TRBD1. The germline V gene has CDR1 MNHNS and CDR2 SASEGT. The CDR3 has 15 residues. The V and J ends lost 6 bases and 5 bases, in that order; junction bases with no gene match: 10. CDR3 protein: CASRQPGQGFYGYTF. The DNA of the CDR3 is TGTGCCAGCAGGCAACCGGGACAGGGATTTTATGGCTACACCTTC.

V gene TRBV25-1 combines with J gene TRBJ2-5; D is possibly TRBD1 or TRBD2 (6 bases each). The CDR3 sequence is 17 residues long. Germline V gene sequence: CDR1 MGHDK, CDR2 SYGVNS. Trimming stripped 6 bases from V and 1 base from J, with 21 bases between. As DNA, the CDR3 is TGTGCCAGCAGCCCGAAAAGGGGGGCACCCCTCCAAGAGACCCAGTACTTC. This sequence encodes CASSPKRGAPLQETQYF.

This sequence joins TRBV2 and TRBJ1-5; D ambiguous. CDR3 length: 15 residues. V lost 6 bases and J 2 bases, leaving 14 bases between the germline ends. Germline V CDR1 and CDR2: SNHLY, FYNNEI. DNA for the CDR3: TGTGCCAGCAGCGCCGGCGCTGCGGGCAATCAGCCCCAGCATTTT. This sequence encodes CASSAGAAGNQPQHF.

This chain uses TRBV2 with TRBJ2-1; possible D gene TRBD2, 6 bases. From germline, CDR1 is SNHLY and CDR2 FYNNEI. The CDR3 sequence is 13 residues long. Deletions cut 7 bases from V and 4 bases from J, with 11 bases between. In DNA form, the CDR3 reads TGTGCCAGCAAGAGCGGGTCTTACAATGAGCAGTTCTTC. Translating it yields CASKSGSYNEQFF.